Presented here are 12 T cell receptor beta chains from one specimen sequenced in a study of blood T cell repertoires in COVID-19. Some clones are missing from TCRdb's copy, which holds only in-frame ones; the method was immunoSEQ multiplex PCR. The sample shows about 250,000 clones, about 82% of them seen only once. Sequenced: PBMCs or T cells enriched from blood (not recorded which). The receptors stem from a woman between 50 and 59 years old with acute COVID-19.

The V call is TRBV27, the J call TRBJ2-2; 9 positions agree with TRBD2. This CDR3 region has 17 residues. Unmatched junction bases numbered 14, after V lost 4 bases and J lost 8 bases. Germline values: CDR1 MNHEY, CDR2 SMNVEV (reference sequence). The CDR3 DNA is TGTGCCAGCAGTTCTCTCGTGGGTGCGGGGGGGCAAGGGGAGCTGTTTTTT. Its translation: CASSSLVGAGGQGELFF.

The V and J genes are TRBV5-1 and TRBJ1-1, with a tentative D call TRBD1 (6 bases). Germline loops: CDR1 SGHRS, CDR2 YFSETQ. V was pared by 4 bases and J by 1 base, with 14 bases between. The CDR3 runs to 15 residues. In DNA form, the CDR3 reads TGCGCCAGCAGCCCTCCGACAGGAGGGAACACTGAAGCTTTCTTT. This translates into CASSPPTGGNTEAFF.

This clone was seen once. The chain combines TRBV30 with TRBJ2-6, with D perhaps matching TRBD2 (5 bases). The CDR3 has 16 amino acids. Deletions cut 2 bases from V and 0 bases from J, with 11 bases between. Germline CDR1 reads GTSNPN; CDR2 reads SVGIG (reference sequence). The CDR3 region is CAWSSRGFSGANVLTF. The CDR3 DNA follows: TGTGCCTGGAGTTCCCGGGGATTCTCTGGGGCCAACGTCCTGACTTTC.

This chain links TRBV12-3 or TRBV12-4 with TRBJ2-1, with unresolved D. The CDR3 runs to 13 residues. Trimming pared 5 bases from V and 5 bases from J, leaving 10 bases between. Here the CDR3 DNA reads TGTGCCAGCAGTCTAGGCCGGGACAATGAGCAGTTCTTC. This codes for CASSLGRDNEQFF.

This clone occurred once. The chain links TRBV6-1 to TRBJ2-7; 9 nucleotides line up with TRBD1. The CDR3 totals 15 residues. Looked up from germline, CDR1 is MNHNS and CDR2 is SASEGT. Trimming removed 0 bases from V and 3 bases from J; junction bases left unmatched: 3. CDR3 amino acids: CASSEAGTGFYEQYF. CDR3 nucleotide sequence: TGTGCCAGCAGTGAAGCTGGGACAGGGTTCTACGAGCAGTACTTC.

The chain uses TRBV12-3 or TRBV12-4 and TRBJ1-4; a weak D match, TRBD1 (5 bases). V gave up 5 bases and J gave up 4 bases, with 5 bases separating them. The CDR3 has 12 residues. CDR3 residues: CASSDSNEKLFF. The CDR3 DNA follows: TGTGCCAGCAGTGACAGTAATGAAAAACTGTTTTTT.

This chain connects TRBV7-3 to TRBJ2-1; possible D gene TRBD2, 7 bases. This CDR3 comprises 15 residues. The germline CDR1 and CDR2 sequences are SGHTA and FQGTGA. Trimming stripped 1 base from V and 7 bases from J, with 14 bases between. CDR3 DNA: TGTGCCAGCAGCTTAAACGCGGGGGCGAAAAATGAGCAGTTCTTC. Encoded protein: CASSLNAGAKNEQFF.

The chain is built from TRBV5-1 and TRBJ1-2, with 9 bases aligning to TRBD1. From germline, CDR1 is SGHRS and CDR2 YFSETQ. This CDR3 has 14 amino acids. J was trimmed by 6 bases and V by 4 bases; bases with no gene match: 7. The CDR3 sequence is CASSTPGQGHGYTF. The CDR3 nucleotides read TGCGCCAGCAGCACTCCGGGACAGGGACATGGCTACACCTTC. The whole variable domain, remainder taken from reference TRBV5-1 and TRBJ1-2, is KAGVTQTPRYLIKTRGQQVTLSCSPISGHRSVSWYQQTPGQGLQFLFEYFSETQRNKGNFPGRFSGRQFSNSRSEMNVSTLELGDSALYLCASSTPGQGHGYTFGSGTRLTVV.

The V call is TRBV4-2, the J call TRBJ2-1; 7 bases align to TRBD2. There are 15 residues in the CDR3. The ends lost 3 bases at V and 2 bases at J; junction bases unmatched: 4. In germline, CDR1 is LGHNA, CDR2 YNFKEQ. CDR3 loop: CASSHRGGTYNEQFF. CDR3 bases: TGTGCCAGCAGCCATCGCGGGGGAACCTACAATGAGCAGTTCTTC.

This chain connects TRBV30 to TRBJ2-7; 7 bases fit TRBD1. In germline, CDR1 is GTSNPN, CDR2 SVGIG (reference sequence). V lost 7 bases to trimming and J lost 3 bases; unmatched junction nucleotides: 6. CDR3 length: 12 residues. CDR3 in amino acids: CASRDRDYEQYF. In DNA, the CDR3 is TGTGCCTCACGAGACAGGGACTACGAGCAGTACTTC.

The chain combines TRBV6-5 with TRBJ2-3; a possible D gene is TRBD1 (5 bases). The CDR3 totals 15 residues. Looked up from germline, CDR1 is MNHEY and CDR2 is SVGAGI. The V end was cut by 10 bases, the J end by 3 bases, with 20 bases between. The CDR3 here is CATSDTLHVTDTQYF. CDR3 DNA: TGTGCCACTTCGGACACCCTCCATGTAACAGATACGCAGTATTTT.

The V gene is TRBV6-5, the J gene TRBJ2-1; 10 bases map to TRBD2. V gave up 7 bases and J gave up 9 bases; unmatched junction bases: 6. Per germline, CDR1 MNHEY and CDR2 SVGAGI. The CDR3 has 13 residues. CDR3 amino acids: CASNQRGGVEQFF. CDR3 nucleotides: TGTGCCAGCAATCAGCGGGGGGGTGTTGAGCAGTTCTTC.